The 26 T cell receptor beta chains below all came from one sample that was sequenced in a study of cytomegalovirus exposure and HLA in healthy donors (dated by TCRdb to about 2017). Library construction relied on the immunoSEQ multiplex PCR assay. The multiplex PCR relied on a mix of 60 forward primers for TCR Vbeta segments and 13 reverse primers for TCR Jbeta segments. TCRdb retrieved this table from immuneACCESS and kept in-frame rearrangements only. Not all clones are present; in checked studies, unresolved V genes account for under half, and no reason is known for the remainder. This sample is represented by about 160,000 clones; about 82% of them were singletons. Of the sample, 1% falls within the top ten clones. The specimen sequenced was PBMCs. The receptors shown here come from a woman aged 45-65 years in good health and CMV-seropositive.

The chain links TRBV4-2 to TRBJ2-5; unclear D gene. The germline CDR1 and CDR2 sequences are LGHNA and YNFKEQ. The CDR3 is 12 residues long. Trimming took off 0 bases at V and 6 bases at J, with 5 bases between the two ends. The CDR3 loop is CASSQDAQTQYF. The CDR3 nucleotides are TGTGCCAGCAGCCAAGATGCGCAGACCCAGTACTTC.

The chain couples TRBV4-3 to TRBJ1-1; TRBD1 is a possible D gene (6 bases). The CDR3 loop spans 13 amino acids. The V and J ends lost 5 bases and 10 bases respectively, with 17 bases between them. The germline V gene has CDR1 LGHNA and CDR2 YSLEER. The CDR3 nucleotides read TGCGCCAGCAGCGGCATCAGGGGTGAGGGAGCTTTCTTT. This encodes CASSGIRGEGAFF.

This rearrangement joins TRBV7-2 to TRBJ2-2; D is ambiguous. Looked up from germline, CDR1 is SGHTA and CDR2 is FQGNSA. Deletions cut 1 base from V and 0 bases from J, with 15 bases between. The CDR3 extends over 18 amino acids. CDR3: CASSLELLAATNTGELFF. The DNA of the CDR3 is TGTGCCAGCAGCTTAGAGCTATTGGCGGCCACGAACACCGGGGAGCTGTTTTTT.

This chain links TRBV7-2 with TRBJ2-3, with D unresolved. V was shortened by 2 bases and J by 5 bases, with 5 bases between the two germline ends. Per the germline V gene, CDR1 is SGHTA and CDR2 is FQGNSA. This CDR3 is built from 12 residues. This CDR3 is CASSLSKDTQYF. The CDR3 DNA sequence: TGTGCCAGCAGCTTATCAAAAGATACGCAGTATTTT.

This clone was seen a few times. V and J are TRBV27 and TRBJ1-6; TRBD1 is a possible D gene (6 bases). CDR3 length equals 16 residues. V was clipped by 4 bases and J by 10 bases, with 20 bases between them. Germline-derived CDR1 and CDR2 are MNHEY and SMNVEV (reference sequence). The DNA for the CDR3 is TGTGCCAGCAGTTCTGATCGAGGGTATCAGGGGTCACCCCTCCACTTT. Translation: CASSSDRGYQGSPLHF.

The rearrangement joins TRBV19 to TRBJ2-2; D is perhaps TRBD1 (5 bases). Trimming removed 6 bases from V and 1 base from J, with 9 bases in between. This CDR3 spans 14 amino acids. From germline, CDR1 is LNHDA and CDR2 SQIVND (reference sequence). CDR3 protein: CASRRTLNTGELFF. The CDR3 bases are TGTGCCAGTAGGCGGACACTGAACACCGGGGAGCTGTTTTTT. The whole variable domain, filled in from reference TRBV19 and TRBJ2-2, reads DGGITQSPKYLFRKEGQNVTLSCEQNLNHDAMYWYRQDPGQGLRLIYYSQIVNDFQKGDIAEGYSVSREKKESFPLTVTSAQKNPTAFYLCASRRTLNTGELFFGEGSRLTVL.

The chain uses TRBV7-3 and TRBJ2-2; 9 bases line up with TRBD2. Trimming removed 6 bases from V and 5 bases from J; junction bases left unmatched: 7. The CDR3 extends over 15 amino acids. The germline gives CDR1 SGHTA, CDR2 FQGTGA. The CDR3 is CASSPLAGVTGELFF. The CDR3 nucleotides are TGTGCCAGCAGTCCATTAGCGGGAGTTACCGGGGAGCTGTTTTTT.

The gene calls are TRBV9 and TRBJ1-1; no clear D gene. The CDR3 runs 15 residues. V was trimmed by 1 base and J by 0 bases, leaving 10 bases between them. Germline values: CDR1 SGDLS, CDR2 YYNGEE. DNA of the CDR3: TGTGCCAGCAGCGTAATCAGTGCCCTGAACACTGAAGCTTTCTTT. It encodes CASSVISALNTEAFF. The full variable domain, in which reference TRBV9 and TRBJ1-1 provide the parts outside the CDR3, is DSGVTQTPKHLITATGQRVTLRCSPRSGDLSVYWYQQSLDQGLQFLIQYYNGEERAKGNILERFSAQQFPDLHSELNLSSLELGDSALYFCASSVISALNTEAFFGQGTRLTVV.

This chain joins TRBV27 and TRBJ2-7; TRBD1 matches at 11 bases. The CDR3 runs to 16 residues. The germline gives CDR1 MNHEY, CDR2 SMNVEV (reference sequence). The ends lost 5 bases at V and 5 bases at J; junction bases unmatched: 11. The DNA of the CDR3 is TGTGCCAGCAGTACTCATCGGGGGACAGGGGGAAACGAGCAGTACTTC. Amino acids: CASSTHRGTGGNEQYF.

The CDR3 nucleotides are TGCAGCGTTTCCCCCATGGGACAGGGGGTATACGAGCAGTACTTC. Its translation is CSVSPMGQGVYEQYF. This chain uses TRBV29-1 with TRBJ2-7, with TRBD1 matching over 11 bases. This CDR3 is built from 15 residues. Germline V gene sequence: CDR1 SQVTM, CDR2 ANQGSEA. J lost 4 bases, V lost 5 bases, and 10 bases had no gene match.

The rearrangement joins TRBV9 to TRBJ1-5; D is perhaps TRBD1 (5 bases). The CDR3 has 14 residues. V dropped 4 bases and J dropped 4 bases, with 12 bases sitting between them. From germline, CDR1 is SGDLS and CDR2 YYNGEE. The CDR3 bases are TGTGCCAGCAGCCCAGGCCGGGGGAATCAGCCCCAGCATTTT. Translating it yields CASSPGRGNQPQHF.

J is TRBJ2-3 and V is TRBV7-9; D call uncertain. The CDR3 extends over 16 amino acids. The germline V gene has CDR1 SEHNR and CDR2 FQNEAQ (reference sequence). The ends were cut back, 1 base at V and 2 bases at J, with 13 bases in the middle. The CDR3 DNA is TGTGCCAGCAGCTTAGTCGCGACTCGCCCCACAGATACGCAGTATTTT. Its translation: CASSLVATRPTDTQYF. The whole variable domain, filled in from reference TRBV7-9 and TRBJ2-3, reads DTGVSQNPRHKITKRGQNVTFRCDPISEHNRLYWYRQTLGQGPEFLTYFQNEAQLEKSRLLSDRFSAERPKGSFSTLEIQRTEQGDSAMYLCASSLVATRPTDTQYFGPGTRLTVL.

This clone turned up a few times. The chain employs TRBV7-8 and TRBJ2-7; 13 bases agree with TRBD2. V gave up 1 base and J gave up 4 bases; unmatched junction bases: 1. CDR1 and CDR2 from the germline V gene are SGHVS and FQNEAQ. CDR3 length: 15 amino acids. The CDR3 reads CASSLGTSGRYEQYF. CDR3 nucleotides: TGTGCCAGCAGCTTAGGGACTAGCGGGAGATACGAGCAGTACTTC.

About this clone itself: The junction and the germline gene differ at one end; a read error may be behind it. The chain carries TRBV7-7 and TRBJ2-7; TRBD1 matches 8 bases. Looked up from germline, CDR1 is SSHAT and CDR2 is FNYEAQ (reference sequence). The length of the CDR3 is 14 residues. CDR3 amino acids: CASSAQGAWDEQYF. CDR3 sequence (DNA): TGTGCTAGCAGCGCGCAGGGGGCGTGGGACGAGCAGTACTTC.

The gene calls are TRBV6-4 and TRBJ2-1, with a weak D call TRBD2 (6 bases). Germline lookup yields CDR1 MRHNA and CDR2 SNTAGT. There are 14 residues in the CDR3. Trimming left V 3 bases short and J 3 bases short, with 9 bases between. The CDR3 bases are TGTGCCAGCAGTGAACTCGGGGGCTACAATGAGCAGTTCTTC. It is translated as CASSELGGYNEQFF.

CDR3 sequence (DNA): TGCAGCGTTGAGAGAGACAGGGGGCTAGGGGCCAACGTCCTGACTTTC. Protein sequence: CSVERDRGLGANVLTF. The rearrangement joins TRBV29-1 to TRBJ2-6; TRBD1 agrees at 10 bases. Germline CDR1 reads SQVTM; CDR2 reads ANQGSEA. The CDR3 runs 16 residues. The J segment lost 4 bases and the V segment lost 3 bases, leaving 6 bases of the junction unmatched.

This clone occurred a few times. The V gene is TRBV30, the J gene TRBJ2-3; TRBD1 matches 9 bases. V was pared by 7 bases and J by 1 base, with 6 bases of the junction left unmatched. Germline-derived CDR1 and CDR2 are GTSNPN and SVGIG (reference sequence). The CDR3 length is 14 residues. CDR3 bases: TGTGCCTCGGACAGGGGTGTGGGCACAGATACGCAGTATTTT. Its translation is CASDRGVGTDTQYF.

The DNA of the CDR3 is TGTGCCAGTACCCAGGGAACGAAGAACACTGAAGCTTTCTTT. Its protein is CASTQGTKNTEAFF. The chain couples TRBV19 to TRBJ1-1, with D possibly being TRBD1 (5 bases). Germline CDR1 and CDR2: LNHDA and SQIVND (reference sequence). V lost 7 bases, J lost 1 base, and 13 bases lay in between. The CDR3 consists of 14 residues.

This sequence joins TRBV28 and TRBJ2-1; 9 bases align to TRBD1. CDR3 length: 15 amino acids. Germline V gene data show CDR1 as MDHEN and CDR2 as SYDVKM. V shed 10 bases and J 4 bases; nucleotides not matched to a gene: 11. The CDR3 spells CAITPTGGRYNEQFF. Written as DNA, the CDR3 is TGTGCCATCACGCCTACAGGGGGCCGGTACAATGAGCAGTTCTTC.

The rearrangement uses TRBV7-8 and TRBJ1-5; 8 nucleotides align to TRBD1. CDR3 size: 14 residues. CDR1 and CDR2 from the germline V gene are SGHVS and FQNEAQ. J was trimmed by 2 bases and V by 3 bases; bases with no gene match: 0. The DNA for the CDR3 is TGTGCCAGCAGCTTGGGACAGGGCAATCAGCCCCAGCATTTT. It yields the protein CASSLGQGNQPQHF.

The chain recombines TRBV10-1 with TRBJ2-5, with D possibly being TRBD1 (6 bases). Trimming took 2 bases from V and 5 from J, leaving 21 bases between them. The CDR3 spans 17 residues. Germline CDR1 reads WNHNN; CDR2 reads SYGVQD (reference sequence). This chain's CDR3 is CASSEGLEGQRWETQYF. The CDR3 nucleotides are TGCGCCAGCAGTGAGGGATTGGAAGGACAGCGGTGGGAGACCCAGTACTTC.

The V and J genes are TRBV5-4 and TRBJ2-5; tentative D call: TRBD2 (8 bases). The germline gives CDR1 SGHNT, CDR2 YYREEE (reference sequence). V lost 0 bases, J lost 4 bases, and 19 bases lay in between. The CDR3 is made up of 17 amino acids. The CDR3 is CASSLGGRGRGVETQYF. The DNA of the CDR3 is TGTGCCAGCAGCTTGGGAGGAAGGGGGCGGGGGGTAGAGACCCAGTACTTC.

The J gene is TRBJ2-7, the V gene TRBV29-1, with 9 positions matching TRBD1. The CDR3 is 12 amino acids. Looked up from germline, CDR1 is SQVTM and CDR2 is ANQGSEA. Trimming removed 6 bases from V and 2 bases from J; junction bases left unmatched: 2. The CDR3 here is CSVWTGAYEQYF. In DNA form, the CDR3 reads TGCAGCGTCTGGACAGGGGCCTACGAGCAGTACTTC.

The CDR3 region has the DNA TGTGCCAGCAGCCCCCCCAGACTAGCGGGAGAGCCTGAAAGCTCCTACAATGAGCAGTTCTTC. Its translation: CASSPPRLAGEPESSYNEQFF. The chain combines TRBV9 with TRBJ2-1; 12 bases align to TRBD2. The V and J ends lost 4 bases and 0 bases, in that order; junction bases with no gene match: 17. The CDR3 contains 21 residues. In germline, CDR1 is SGDLS, CDR2 YYNGEE. Full variable domain (remainder filled in from reference TRBV9 and TRBJ2-1): DSGVTQTPKHLITATGQRVTLRCSPRSGDLSVYWYQQSLDQGLQFLIQYYNGEERAKGNILERFSAQQFPDLHSELNLSSLELGDSALYFCASSPPRLAGEPESSYNEQFFGPGTRLTVL.

The rearrangement uses TRBV5-1 and TRBJ2-3, with 9 bases identical to TRBD2. Looked up from germline, CDR1 is SGHRS and CDR2 is YFSETQ. The CDR3 runs to 14 residues. Trimming cost V 3 bases and J 6 bases; bases outside gene matches: 5. CDR3 sequence reads: CASSWGSGSDTQYF. In DNA form, the CDR3 reads TGCGCCAGCAGCTGGGGTAGCGGGAGCGATACGCAGTATTTT.

This chain joins TRBV9 and TRBJ2-1; a possible D gene is TRBD1 (5 bases). V was shortened by 2 bases and J by 4 bases, with 16 bases between the two germline ends. Germline CDR1 reads SGDLS; CDR2 reads YYNGEE. The length of the CDR3 is 16 residues. DNA for the CDR3: TGTGCCAGCAGCGTTCTGGCAGGGATGATTTACAATGAGCAGTTCTTC. Amino acids: CASSVLAGMIYNEQFF.